A single T cell receptor (beta chain) is shown here with its context. Antigen specificity is unknown. Sorting of unstimulated PBMCs yielded separate CD3+CD4+ and CD3+CD8+ fractions. There are 19 residues in the CDR3. Using immunoSEQ multiplex PCR, the repertoire was profiled, and TCRdb retains in-frame clones only, with some absent. The sample includes more than 100,000 clones, approximately 79% seen only once; the top ten take roughly 3.1%. The source of the sample is a study of T cell clones after liver transplantation. Study context: A pre-transplant mixed lymphocyte reaction with TCRbeta sequencing defined graft-donor-reactive clones followed in post-transplant blood. Graft-donor-reactive sequences were compared with third-party-reactive TCRbeta sequences from pre-transplant mixed lymphocyte reactions.

Study outcomes and limitations: A significant post-transplant drop in circulating graft-donor-reactive CD4 TCRbeta sequences occurred in most of the 8 subjects.

The chain couples TRBV12-2 to TRBJ2-3; the table's D call, TRBD2, was not checked against the DNA. TRBV12-2 is noted as a pseudogene. The input for sequencing was CD4+ T cells from blood, taken approximately 50 months after liver transplant. The TCR sequence derives from a human patient who received a liver transplant. Part of the T cell pool may stem from the graft donor. CDR3 nucleotide sequence: TGTGCAAGTCGCTTAACTGGGGGCCTAGCGGGTCTCGGGACAGATACGCAGTATTTT. Its translation is CASRLTGGLAGLGTDTQYF.